This passage covers 20 T cell receptor beta chains from one sample sequenced in a study of blood T cell repertoires in COVID-19. Method: immunoSEQ multiplex PCR; TCRdb's copy keeps in-frame clones and lacks some. The sample lists approximately 77,000 clones; 70% to 90% were seen once. Sequenced sample: peripheral blood. These receptors were obtained from a man aged 45-60 years with COVID-19, enrolled during active disease.

This chain uses TRBV3-1 (or the pseudogene TRBV3-2) with TRBJ2-7, with 12 nucleotides matching TRBD2. The CDR3 runs 15 residues. From germline, CDR1 is LGHDT and CDR2 YNNKEL (reference sequence). The trim removed 7 bases at V and 0 bases at J, leaving 4 bases unmatched. CDR3 sequence: CASTPTSGSSYEQYF. DNA of the CDR3: TGTGCCAGCACCCCGACTAGCGGGAGCTCCTACGAGCAGTACTTC.

The J gene is TRBJ2-3, the V gene TRBV28; D is perhaps TRBD2 (5 bases). The CDR3 sequence is 17 residues long. The V gene lost 5 bases and the J gene lost 4 bases, with 22 bases spanning the gap. Germline lookup yields CDR1 MDHEN and CDR2 SYDVKM. CDR3 nucleotide sequence: TGTGCCAGCAGTCCATTGACTAATAGCTGGTCCGCAGATACGCAGTATTTT. It encodes CASSPLTNSWSADTQYF.

The J gene is TRBJ2-7, the V gene TRBV6-5; D remains ambiguous. This CDR3 has 16 residues. Germline CDR1 reads MNHEY; CDR2 reads SVGAGI. With 2 bases removed from V and 0 bases from J, the gap between germline ends came to 14 bases. DNA of the CDR3: TGTGCCAGCAGTTACGGTTCCTCAGGATCCTCCTACGAGCAGTACTTC. Its translation is CASSYGSSGSSYEQYF.

This rearrangement joins TRBV3-1 (or the pseudogene TRBV3-2) to TRBJ1-2; 7 bases match TRBD1. J lost 8 bases, V lost 0 bases, and 9 bases had no gene match. Germline V gene sequence: CDR1 LGHDT, CDR2 YNNKEL (reference sequence). This CDR3 has 15 residues. The CDR3 sequence is CASSQESGTVLGYTF. The CDR3 DNA reads as TGTGCCAGCAGCCAAGAATCTGGGACAGTGCTCGGCTACACCTTC.

This clone has only a few counts. The genes are TRBV15 and TRBJ2-2; TRBD2 matches 12 bases. Germline V CDR1 and CDR2: LNHNV, YYDKDF (reference sequence). This CDR3 spans 17 amino acids. J gave up 6 bases and V 0 bases, and 5 bases lay outside the gene matches. CDR3 residues: CATSRDLTSGSSGELFF. The CDR3 DNA reads TGTGCCACCAGCAGAGATCTGACTAGCGGGAGTTCCGGGGAGCTGTTTTTT.

This sequence joins TRBV7-2 and TRBJ2-2; D is unresolved. V gave up 3 bases and J gave up 3 bases, with 5 bases separating them. CDR1 and CDR2 from the germline V gene are SGHTA and FQGNSA. The CDR3 is 13 amino acids. CDR3 nucleotide sequence: TGTGCCAGCAGCTTTACATACACCGGGGAGCTGTTTTTT. It yields the protein CASSFTYTGELFF.

The V call is TRBV28, the J call TRBJ2-4; 8 nucleotides agree with TRBD1. The junction had 12 bases not matched to a gene; V was cut back by 5 bases and J by 0 bases. CDR1 is MDHEN and CDR2 is SYDVKM in the germline V gene. This CDR3 has 18 amino acids. CDR3 in amino acids: CASSRIGQGDIAKNIQYF. The CDR3 region has the DNA TGTGCCAGCAGTCGAATAGGACAGGGTGATATAGCCAAAAACATTCAGTACTTC.

This chain links TRBV6-2 or TRBV6-3 with TRBJ2-3; 12 bases are a match to TRBD2. CDR1 MNHEY and CDR2 SVGEGT come from the germline V gene. V dropped 2 bases and J dropped 3; count of bases not matched to a gene: 6. The CDR3 has 17 amino acids. CDR3 loop: CASSYPTSGRSTDTQYF. For the CDR3, the DNA is TGTGCCAGCAGTTACCCGACTAGCGGGAGAAGTACAGATACGCAGTATTTT.

The V call is TRBV5-4, the J call TRBJ2-7; weak D call: TRBD1 (6 bases). The CDR3 has 14 amino acids. V lost 3 bases and J 5 bases, leaving 15 bases between the germline ends. CDR1 is SGHNT and CDR2 is YYREEE in the germline V gene (reference sequence). The CDR3 sequence: CASSSGTLRDEQYF. CDR3 DNA sequence: TGTGCCAGCAGCTCCGGGACATTGAGGGACGAGCAGTACTTC.

The chain combines TRBV5-1 with TRBJ2-3; D call uncertain. The CDR3 is 11 amino acids. Trimming took off 4 bases at V and 5 bases at J, with 5 bases between the two ends. Germline loops: CDR1 SGHRS, CDR2 YFSETQ. CDR3 in amino acids: CASSVKDTQYF. For the CDR3, the DNA is TGCGCCAGCAGCGTAAAAGATACGCAGTATTTT. The entire variable domain, with the rest obtained from reference TRBV5-1 and TRBJ2-3, is as follows: KAGVTQTPRYLIKTRGQQVTLSCSPISGHRSVSWYQQTPGQGLQFLFEYFSETQRNKGNFPGRFSGRQFSNSRSEMNVSTLELGDSALYLCASSVKDTQYFGPGTRLTVL.

This chain links TRBV5-6 with TRBJ2-3; D is possibly TRBD2 (5 bases). The CDR3 length is 15 residues. Germline assignment: CDR1 SGHDT and CDR2 YYEEEE. V was cut by 0 bases and J by 4 bases, with 12 bases left in between. The CDR3 bases are TGTGCCAGCAGCTTGGGGCTAGCCCTCGCAGATACGCAGTATTTT. Translated, it gives CASSLGLALADTQYF.

The rearrangement links TRBV6-1 to TRBJ1-1; D call uncertain. There are 16 residues in the CDR3. The V end was cut by 3 bases, the J end by 1 base, with 15 bases between. The germline V gene encodes CDR1 MNHNS and CDR2 SASEGT. The CDR3 bases are TGTGCCAGCAGTGACCCCGCGGCAGAGACGAACACTGAAGCTTTCTTT. Amino acids: CASSDPAAETNTEAFF.

The CDR3 DNA follows: TGTGCCTCTAACCCTAGCGGCTTCTCCTACGAGCAGTACTTC. This translates into CASNPSGFSYEQYF. The V and J genes are TRBV30 and TRBJ2-7; TRBD2 agrees at 7 bases. Germline V gives CDR1 GTSNPN, CDR2 SVGIG (reference sequence). V gave up 7 bases and J gave up 0 bases; unmatched junction bases: 9. The CDR3 has 14 residues.

The chain employs TRBV30 and TRBJ2-5; 9 nucleotides agree with TRBD2. The germline gives CDR1 GTSNPN, CDR2 SVGIG (reference sequence). The ends lost 3 bases at V and 5 bases at J; junction bases unmatched: 10. The CDR3 loop spans 15 amino acids. The CDR3 bases are TGTGCCTGGAGAACGGCGGGAGGGCCCGGGGAGACCCAGTACTTC. Its protein is CAWRTAGGPGETQYF.

The rearrangement links TRBV2 to TRBJ2-7, with 9 bases lining up with TRBD2. This CDR3 contains 12 residues. From germline, CDR1 is SNHLY and CDR2 FYNNEI. The V gene end was trimmed by 6 bases and the J gene end by 7 bases; junction bases not matched to a gene: 4. Written as DNA, the CDR3 is TGTGCCAGCAGACTCGCGGGGGGGGAGCAGTACTTC. This gives the protein CASRLAGGEQYF.

The chain uses TRBV6-2 or TRBV6-3 and TRBJ1-1; tentative D call: TRBD1 (6 bases). Germline V gene sequence: CDR1 MNHEY, CDR2 SVGEGT. V shed 6 bases and J shed 4 bases, with 15 bases lying between them. The CDR3 spans 14 residues. CDR3 in DNA: TGTGCCAGCAGCCAAAACAGGGCGCGCACTGAAGCTTTCTTT. This gives the protein CASSQNRARTEAFF.

The gene calls are TRBV6-1 and TRBJ2-7, with 7 bases matching TRBD1. V shed 0 bases, J shed 2 bases, and the junction held 7 bases outside the gene matches. CDR3 length: 16 amino acids. Per the germline V gene, CDR1 is MNHNS and CDR2 is SASEGT. CDR3 DNA sequence: TGTGCCAGCAGTGAAGCGCTGTCAGGGGGACCCTACGAGCAGTACTTC. This sequence encodes CASSEALSGGPYEQYF.

V is TRBV28 and J is TRBJ1-1; D call uncertain. The CDR3 is 8 residues long. The germline V gene has CDR1 MDHEN and CDR2 SYDVKM. Trimming shortened V by 11 bases and J by 14 bases, and 12 bases separated the two germline ends. The CDR3 coding sequence is TGTGCCCCAGACTACCGCTTCTTT. Its protein is CAPDYRFF.

CDR3 sequence: CASSLTGGGTDTQYF. The CDR3 bases are TGTGCCAGCAGCTTAACAGGGGGGGGCACAGATACGCAGTATTTT. This rearrangement joins TRBV4-2 to TRBJ2-3; TRBD1 is a possible D gene (8 bases). From germline, CDR1 is LGHNA and CDR2 YNFKEQ. CDR3 size: 15 residues. Trimming cost V 5 bases and J 1 base, with 13 bases left between them.

The gene calls are TRBV28 and TRBJ1-4; D is ambiguous. The germline V gene has CDR1 MDHEN and CDR2 SYDVKM. The V end was cut by 6 bases, the J end by 8 bases, with 10 bases between. The CDR3 length is 12 residues. CDR3: CASRSPGEKLFF. The CDR3 nucleotides read TGTGCCAGCAGAAGCCCGGGGGAAAAACTGTTTTTT.